This T cell receptor (beta chain) was sequenced during a study of blood T cell repertoires in COVID-19 (dated by TCRdb to the early 2020s). About the investigation overall: Collaborator samples came from the United States, Italy and Spain and covered acute and convalescent phases of COVID-19. The repertoires were released in a freely available public database intended as a resource for research on the immune response to SARS-CoV-2. Sample metadata almost always included a de-identified subject ID, COVID-19 status, age in years and sex. Subjects who had been exposed to COVID-19, were actively infected with it, or had recovered from it provided the deeply sampled blood TCRbeta repertoires that made up the dataset. The material from the prospective study consisted of cDNA or gDNA derived from T cells, B-cell-depleted T cells, or PBMCs. Where HLA class I and class II types were available, the types were taken from metadata supplied by the sample provider, not from assay-based typing. The samples were drawn from the first 160 participants of the ongoing ImmuneRACE study and from 1,254 subjects provided by 6 global collaborators. Results and caveats for the whole study, not just this receptor: The quantity of clinical and demographic metadata differed by source and by participant and was supplied without curation.

Enrolling through a virtual design, the prospective study's participants ranged in age from about 18 to 89 years and lived across around 25 United States geographic areas. To assign participants to cohorts, the prospective study relied on clinical history that participants themselves reported in a screening survey and a study questionnaire. ImmuneRACE Cohort 3 recovered participants were defined by two consecutive negative NP/OP PCR tests, healthcare professional clearance, or symptom resolution. Each participant in the prospective study had whole blood, serum and a nasopharyngeal or oropharyngeal swab collected by mobile phlebotomists. Additional blood draws and questionnaires over an approximately two-month period could optionally be provided by prospective study participants. Prospective study blood samples were shipped either frozen or at room temperature before DNA extraction. A word on this clone: What antigen it recognizes has not been identified. No base quality information exists; no much larger clone differs at one position.

TCRbeta CDR3 regions were amplified from genomic DNA using the immunoSEQ Assay, a bias-controlled multiplex PCR. In the original analysis: Within the assay, amplification of reference gene primers was used to estimate how many nucleated cells each sample contained. Sequence reads were collapsed and filtered to measure the absolute abundance of every unique TCRbeta CDR3 rearrangement. Productive Simpson clonality was computed per sample as the square root of Simpson's diversity index over productive rearrangements. TCRdb mirrors the immuneACCESS table, restricted to in-frame sequences. Some clones are absent from its copies; in checked studies, under half trace to an unresolved V gene, and the reason for the others is unknown. That table furnishes V, J and clone size, whereas the DNA furnished D and trimming. Recorded for this sample are fewer than 250,000 clones; approximately 88% of them occurred a single time. The ten largest clones represent approximately 8.1% of the sample.

The sequence was collected from a woman younger than 35 who had recovered from COVID-19. Sequencing used PBMCs or T cells enriched from blood (not recorded which).

The DNA sequence follows: TGTGCCAGTAGTATTAACTCTCTATTCAATTCACCCCTCCACTTT. Its translation reads: CASSINSLFNSPLHF. The receptor chain draws on TRBV19 and TRBJ1-6; the D segment cannot be called with confidence. Based on the germline V gene (reference sequence), the CDR1 and CDR2 sequences are LNHDA and SQIVND. V lost 3 bases and J lost 7 bases; the stretch between them is 13 bases long. From the cysteine through the phenylalanine, the CDR3 covers 15 amino acids. Left in the record is the CDR3 DNA by itself, 45 bases read in frame from the first base.